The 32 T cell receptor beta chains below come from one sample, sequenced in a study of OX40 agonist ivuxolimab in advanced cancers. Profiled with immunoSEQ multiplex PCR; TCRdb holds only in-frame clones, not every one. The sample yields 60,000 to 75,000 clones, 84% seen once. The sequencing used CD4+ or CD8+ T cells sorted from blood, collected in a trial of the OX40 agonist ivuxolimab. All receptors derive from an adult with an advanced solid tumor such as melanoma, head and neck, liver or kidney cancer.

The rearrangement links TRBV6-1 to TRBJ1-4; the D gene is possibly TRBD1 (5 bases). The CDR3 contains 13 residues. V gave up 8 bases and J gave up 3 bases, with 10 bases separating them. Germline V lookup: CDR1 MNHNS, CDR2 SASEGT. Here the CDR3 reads CASLRAPNEKLFF. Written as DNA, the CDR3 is TGTGCCAGCCTCAGGGCCCCTAATGAAAAACTGTTTTTT.

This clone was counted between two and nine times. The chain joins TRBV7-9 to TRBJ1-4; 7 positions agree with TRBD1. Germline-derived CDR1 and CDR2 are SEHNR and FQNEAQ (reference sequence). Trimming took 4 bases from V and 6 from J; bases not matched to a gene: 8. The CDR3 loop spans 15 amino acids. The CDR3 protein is CASSSLTGRDEKLFF. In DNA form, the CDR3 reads TGTGCCAGCAGCTCTCTGACAGGGAGGGATGAAAAACTGTTTTTT.

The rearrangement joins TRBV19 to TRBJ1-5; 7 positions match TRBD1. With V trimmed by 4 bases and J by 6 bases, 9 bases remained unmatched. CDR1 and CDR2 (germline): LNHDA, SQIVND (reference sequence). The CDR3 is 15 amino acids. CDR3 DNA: TGTGCCAGTAGTAAGGGACAGCCTGAAATTCAGCCCCAGCATTTT. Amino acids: CASSKGQPEIQPQHF. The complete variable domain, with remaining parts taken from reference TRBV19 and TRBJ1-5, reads DGGITQSPKYLFRKEGQNVTLSCEQNLNHDAMYWYRQDPGQGLRLIYYSQIVNDFQKGDIAEGYSVSREKKESFPLTVTSAQKNPTAFYLCASSKGQPEIQPQHFGDGTRLSIL.

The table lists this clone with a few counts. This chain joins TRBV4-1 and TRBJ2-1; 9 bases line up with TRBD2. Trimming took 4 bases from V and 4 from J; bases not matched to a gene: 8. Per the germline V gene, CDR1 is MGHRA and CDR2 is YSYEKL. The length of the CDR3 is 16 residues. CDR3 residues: CASSRSERGEYNEQFF. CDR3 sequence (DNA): TGCGCCAGCAGCCGCAGCGAGCGGGGGGAGTACAATGAGCAGTTCTTC.

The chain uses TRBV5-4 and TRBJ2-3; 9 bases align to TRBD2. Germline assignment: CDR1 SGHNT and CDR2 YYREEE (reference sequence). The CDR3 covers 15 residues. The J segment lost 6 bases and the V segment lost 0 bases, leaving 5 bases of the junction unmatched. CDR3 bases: TGTGCCAGCAGCTTGGGCGGGAGGGCGTTGGATACGCAGTATTTT. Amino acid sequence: CASSLGGRALDTQYF. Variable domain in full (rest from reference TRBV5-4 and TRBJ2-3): ETGVTQSPTHLIKTRGQQVTLRCSSQSGHNTVSWYQQALGQGPQFIFQYYREEENGRGNFPPRFSGLQFPNYSSELNVNALELDDSALYLCASSLGGRALDTQYFGPGTRLTVL.

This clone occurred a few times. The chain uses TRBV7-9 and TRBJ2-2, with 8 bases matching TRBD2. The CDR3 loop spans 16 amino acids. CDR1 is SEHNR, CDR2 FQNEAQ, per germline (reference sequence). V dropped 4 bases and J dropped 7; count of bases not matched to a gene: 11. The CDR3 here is CASSSRGSGSGGELFF. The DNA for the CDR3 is TGTGCCAGCAGCTCCCGAGGAAGCGGGAGCGGCGGGGAGCTGTTTTTT.

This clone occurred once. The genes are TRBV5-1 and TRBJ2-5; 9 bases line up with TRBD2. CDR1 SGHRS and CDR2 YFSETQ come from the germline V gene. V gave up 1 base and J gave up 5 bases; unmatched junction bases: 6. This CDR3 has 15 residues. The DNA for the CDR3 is TGCGCCAGCAGCTTGAGAGCGGGAGGCGGGGAGACCCAGTACTTC. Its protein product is CASSLRAGGGETQYF.

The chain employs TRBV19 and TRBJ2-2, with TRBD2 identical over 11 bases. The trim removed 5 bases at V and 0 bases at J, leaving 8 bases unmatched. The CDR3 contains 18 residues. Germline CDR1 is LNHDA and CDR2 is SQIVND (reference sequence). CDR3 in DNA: TGTGCCAGTAGTTCGGGACTAGCGGCAACACCGAACACCGGGGAGCTGTTTTTT. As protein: CASSSGLAATPNTGELFF. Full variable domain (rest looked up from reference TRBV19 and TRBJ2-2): DGGITQSPKYLFRKEGQNVTLSCEQNLNHDAMYWYRQDPGQGLRLIYYSQIVNDFQKGDIAEGYSVSREKKESFPLTVTSAQKNPTAFYLCASSSGLAATPNTGELFFGEGSRLTVL.

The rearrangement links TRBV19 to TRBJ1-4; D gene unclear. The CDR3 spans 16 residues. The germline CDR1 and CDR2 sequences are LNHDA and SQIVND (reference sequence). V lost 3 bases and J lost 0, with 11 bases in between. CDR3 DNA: TGTGCCAGTAGTATTGAAGGTGGTGCAACTAATGAAAAACTGTTTTTT. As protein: CASSIEGGATNEKLFF.

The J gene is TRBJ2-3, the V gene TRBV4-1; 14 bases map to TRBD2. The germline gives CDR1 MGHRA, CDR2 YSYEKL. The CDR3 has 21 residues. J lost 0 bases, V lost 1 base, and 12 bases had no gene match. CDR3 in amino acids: CASSQVSWTSGRPSSTDTQYF. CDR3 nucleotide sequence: TGCGCCAGCAGCCAAGTGTCCTGGACTAGCGGGAGGCCCTCTAGCACAGATACGCAGTATTTT.

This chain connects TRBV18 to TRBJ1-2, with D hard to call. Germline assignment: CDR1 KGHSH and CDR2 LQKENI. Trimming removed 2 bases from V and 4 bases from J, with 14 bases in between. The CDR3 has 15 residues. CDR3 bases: TGTGCCAGCTCACCAGCGGCTTCCTCGGGCTATGGCTACACCTTC. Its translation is CASSPAASSGYGYTF.

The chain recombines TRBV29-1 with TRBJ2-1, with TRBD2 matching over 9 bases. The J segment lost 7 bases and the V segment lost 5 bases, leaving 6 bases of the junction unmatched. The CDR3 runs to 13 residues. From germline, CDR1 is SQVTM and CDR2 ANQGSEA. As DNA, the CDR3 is TGCAGCGTTTCTAGCGGGGTGCGTAATGAGCAGTTCTTC. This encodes CSVSSGVRNEQFF.

The CDR3 loop reads CASSSRTGRGYGYTF. The CDR3 bases are TGTGCCAGCAGTTCCAGGACAGGGCGGGGCTATGGCTACACCTTC. The chain has TRBV27 and TRBJ1-2, with 8 bases identical to TRBD1. This CDR3 contains 15 residues. CDR1 and CDR2 from the germline V gene are MNHEY and SMNVEV (reference sequence). V was clipped by 4 bases and J by 4 bases; unmatched bases: 8.

The CDR3 DNA reads TGTGCCAGCAGTTTATCGGCCAGCATGACCTCTGGAAACACCATATATTTT. Its protein product is CASSLSASMTSGNTIYF. The chain combines TRBV27 with TRBJ1-3; D is undetermined. Trimming removed 0 bases from V and 0 bases from J, with 12 bases in between. This CDR3 spans 17 amino acids. Germline values: CDR1 MNHEY, CDR2 SMNVEV (reference sequence).

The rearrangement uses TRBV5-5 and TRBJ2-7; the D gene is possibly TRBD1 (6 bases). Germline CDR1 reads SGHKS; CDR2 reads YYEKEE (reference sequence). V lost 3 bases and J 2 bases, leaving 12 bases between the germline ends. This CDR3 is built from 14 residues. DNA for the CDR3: TGTGCCAGCAGCTCAATTGGGACACCCTACGAGCAGTACTTC. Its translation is CASSSIGTPYEQYF.

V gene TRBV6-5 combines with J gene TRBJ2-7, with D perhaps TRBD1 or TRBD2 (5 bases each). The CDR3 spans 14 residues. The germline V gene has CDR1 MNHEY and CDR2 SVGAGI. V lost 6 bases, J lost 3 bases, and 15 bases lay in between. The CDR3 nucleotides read TGTGCCAGCAGCCCGGGACCACGAGACTACGAGCAGTACTTC. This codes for CASSPGPRDYEQYF.

The CDR3 DNA follows: TGTGCCTGGGGACTAGCGGGTGGGGGGCCAGAGACCCAGTACTTC. Amino acid sequence: CAWGLAGGGPETQYF. The rearrangement joins TRBV30 to TRBJ2-5; TRBD2 matches 11 bases. V was pared by 5 bases and J by 4 bases, with 9 bases of the junction left unmatched. The CDR3 has 15 residues. Germline V gene lookup returns CDR1 GTSNPN and CDR2 SVGIG (reference sequence). Using reference TRBV30 and TRBJ2-5 for the parts outside the CDR3, the full variable domain is SQTIHQWPATLVQPVGSPLSLECTVEGTSNPNLYWYRQAAGRGLQLLFYSVGIGQISSEVPQNLSASRPQDRQFILSSKKLLLSDSGFYLCAWGLAGGGPETQYFGPGTRLLVL.

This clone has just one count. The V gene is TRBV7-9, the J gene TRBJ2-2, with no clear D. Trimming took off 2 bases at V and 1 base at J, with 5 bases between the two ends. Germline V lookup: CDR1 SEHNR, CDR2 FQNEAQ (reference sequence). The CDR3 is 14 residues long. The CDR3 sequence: CASSLLMNTGELFF. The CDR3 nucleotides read TGTGCCAGCAGCTTACTCATGAACACCGGGGAGCTGTTTTTT.

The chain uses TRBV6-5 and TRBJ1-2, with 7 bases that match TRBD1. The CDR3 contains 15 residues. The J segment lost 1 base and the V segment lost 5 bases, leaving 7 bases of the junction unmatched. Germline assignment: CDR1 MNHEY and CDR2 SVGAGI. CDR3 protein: CASSTGEDYNYGYTF. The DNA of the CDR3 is TGTGCCAGCAGTACAGGGGAGGATTATAACTATGGCTACACCTTC.

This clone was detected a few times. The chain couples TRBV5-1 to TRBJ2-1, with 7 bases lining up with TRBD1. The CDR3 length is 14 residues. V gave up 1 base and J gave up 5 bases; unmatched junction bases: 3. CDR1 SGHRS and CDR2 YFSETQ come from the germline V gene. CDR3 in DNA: TGCGCCAGCAGCTTGCAGGGGGAAGACAATGAGCAGTTCTTC. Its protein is CASSLQGEDNEQFF.

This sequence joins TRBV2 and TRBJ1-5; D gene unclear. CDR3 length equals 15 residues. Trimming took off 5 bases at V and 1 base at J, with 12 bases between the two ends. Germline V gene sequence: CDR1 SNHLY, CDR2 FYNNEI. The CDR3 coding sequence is TGTGCCAGCAGTCCCTCGACGCACAGCAATCAGCCCCAGCATTTT. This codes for CASSPSTHSNQPQHF.

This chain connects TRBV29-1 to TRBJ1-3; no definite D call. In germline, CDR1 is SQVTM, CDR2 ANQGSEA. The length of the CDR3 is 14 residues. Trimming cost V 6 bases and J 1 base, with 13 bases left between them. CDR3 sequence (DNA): TGCAGCGTCGGCTACTTTGGGTCTGGAAACACCATATATTTT. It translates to CSVGYFGSGNTIYF.

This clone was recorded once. CDR3 DNA sequence: TGCAGCGTCCCCGGGAGAATGGAAGAGACCCAGTACTTC. Protein sequence: CSVPGRMEETQYF. This chain connects TRBV29-1 to TRBJ2-5; perhaps TRBD2 as D (6 bases). CDR3 length: 13 residues. Germline CDR1 reads SQVTM; CDR2 reads ANQGSEA. V was cut by 6 bases and J by 3 bases, with 14 bases left in between.

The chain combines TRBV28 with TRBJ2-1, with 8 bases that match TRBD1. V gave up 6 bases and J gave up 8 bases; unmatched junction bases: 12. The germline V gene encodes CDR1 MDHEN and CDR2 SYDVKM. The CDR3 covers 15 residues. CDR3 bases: TGTGCCAGCAGCCCGGTCTTCCAGGGGGCTTATGAGCAGTTCTTC. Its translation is CASSPVFQGAYEQFF.

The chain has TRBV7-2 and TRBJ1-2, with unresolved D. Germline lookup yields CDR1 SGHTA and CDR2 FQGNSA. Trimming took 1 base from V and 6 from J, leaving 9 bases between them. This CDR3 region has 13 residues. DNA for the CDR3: TGTGCCAGCAGCTTAGGGGGTTTCGATGGCTACACCTTC. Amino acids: CASSLGGFDGYTF.

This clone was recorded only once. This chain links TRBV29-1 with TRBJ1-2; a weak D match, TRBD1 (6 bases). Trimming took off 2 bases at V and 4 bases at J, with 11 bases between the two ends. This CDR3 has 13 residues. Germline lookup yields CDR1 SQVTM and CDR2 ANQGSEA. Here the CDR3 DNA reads TGCAGCGTTGAACGGGACATGGGCTATGGCTACACCTTC. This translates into CSVERDMGYGYTF. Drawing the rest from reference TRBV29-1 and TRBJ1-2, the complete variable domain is SAVISQKPSRDICQRGTSLTIQCQVDSQVTMMFWYRQQPGQSLTLIATANQGSEATYESGFVIDKFPISRPNLTFSTLTVSNMSPEDSSIYLCSVERDMGYGYTFGSGTRLTVV.

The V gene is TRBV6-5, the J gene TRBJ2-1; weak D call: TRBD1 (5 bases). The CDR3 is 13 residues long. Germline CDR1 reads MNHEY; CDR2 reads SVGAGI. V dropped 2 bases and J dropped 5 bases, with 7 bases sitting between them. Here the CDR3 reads CASSYDRHNEQFF. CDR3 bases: TGTGCCAGCAGTTACGACAGACACAATGAGCAGTTCTTC.

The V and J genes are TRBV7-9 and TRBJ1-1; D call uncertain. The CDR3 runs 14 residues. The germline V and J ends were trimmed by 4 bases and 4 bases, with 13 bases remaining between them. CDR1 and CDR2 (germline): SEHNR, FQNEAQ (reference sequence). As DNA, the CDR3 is TGTGCCAGCAGCTCCCCGCGGGAGGGCACTGAAGCTTTCTTT. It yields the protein CASSSPREGTEAFF.

CDR3 loop: CASSLTWGALLYEQYF. For the CDR3, the DNA is TGTGCCAGCAGCCTCACCTGGGGGGCGCTTCTCTACGAGCAGTACTTC. The chain combines TRBV28 with TRBJ2-7; TRBD1 or TRBD2 may be the D gene (6 bases each). The CDR3 sequence is 16 residues long. The germline CDR1 and CDR2 sequences are MDHEN and SYDVKM. V lost 6 bases and J lost 3, with 21 bases in between. Together with reference TRBV28 and TRBJ2-7, the CDR3 gives the full variable domain: DVKVTQSSRYLVKRTGEKVFLECVQDMDHENMFWYRQDPGLGLRLIYFSYDVKMKEKGDIPEGYSVSREKKERFSLILESASTNQTSMYLCASSLTWGALLYEQYFGPGTRLTVT.

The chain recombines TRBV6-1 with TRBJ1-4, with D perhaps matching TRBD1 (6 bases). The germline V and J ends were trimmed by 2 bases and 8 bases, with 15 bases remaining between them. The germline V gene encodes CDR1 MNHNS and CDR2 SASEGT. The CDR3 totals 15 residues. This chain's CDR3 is CASSERGGGDEKLFF. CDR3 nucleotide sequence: TGTGCCAGCAGTGAACGGGGAGGGGGTGACGAAAAACTGTTTTTT.

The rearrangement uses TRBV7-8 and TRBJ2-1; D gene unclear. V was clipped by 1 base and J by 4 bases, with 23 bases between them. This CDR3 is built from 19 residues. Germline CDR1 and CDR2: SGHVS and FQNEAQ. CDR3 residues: CASSLEGPSVRTLYNEQFF. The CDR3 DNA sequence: TGTGCCAGCAGCTTAGAAGGGCCCAGCGTCCGAACACTATACAATGAGCAGTTCTTC.

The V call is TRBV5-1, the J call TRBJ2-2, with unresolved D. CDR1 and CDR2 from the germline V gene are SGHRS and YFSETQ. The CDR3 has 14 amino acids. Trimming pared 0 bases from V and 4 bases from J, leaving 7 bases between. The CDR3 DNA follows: TGCGCCAGCAGCTTGGAACTGTTCACCGGGGAGCTGTTTTTT. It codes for CASSLELFTGELFF.